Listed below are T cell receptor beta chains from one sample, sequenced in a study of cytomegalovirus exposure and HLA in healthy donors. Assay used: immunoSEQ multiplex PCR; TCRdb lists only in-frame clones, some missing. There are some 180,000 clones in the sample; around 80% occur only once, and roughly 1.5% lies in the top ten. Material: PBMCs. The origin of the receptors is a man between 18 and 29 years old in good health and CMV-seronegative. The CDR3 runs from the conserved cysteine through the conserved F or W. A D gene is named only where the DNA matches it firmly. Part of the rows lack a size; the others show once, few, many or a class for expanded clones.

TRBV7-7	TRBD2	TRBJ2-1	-	CASSPSGGYEQFF	TGTGCTAGCAGCCCTAGCGGCGGTTATGAGCAGTTCTTC
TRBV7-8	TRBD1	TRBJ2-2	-	CASSLEGVRGMGNTGELFF	TGTGCCAGCAGCTTAGAGGGCGTCAGGGGGATGGGGAACACCGGGGAGCTGTTTTTT
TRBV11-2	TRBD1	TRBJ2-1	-	CASSLGGQGHEQFF	TGTGCCAGCAGCTTAGGTGGACAGGGCCATGAGCAGTTCTTC
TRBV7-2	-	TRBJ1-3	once	CASSWSTSGNTIYF	TGTGCCAGCAGCTGGAGTACCTCTGGAAACACCATATATTTT
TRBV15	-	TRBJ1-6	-	CATSRDPGSPLHF	TGTGCCACCAGCAGAGATCCGGGTTCACCCCTCCACTTT
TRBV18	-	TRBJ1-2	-	CASSPAGEGNYGYTF	TGTGCCAGCTCACCCGCGGGGGAAGGTAACTATGGCTACACCTTC
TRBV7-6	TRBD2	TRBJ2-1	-	CASSLVVKAGGPGNEQFF	TGTGCCAGCAGCTTAGTAGTTAAAGCGGGGGGGCCGGGGAATGAGCAGTTCTTC
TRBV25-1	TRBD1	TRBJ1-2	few	CASSRGTGNYGYTF	TGTGCCAGCAGCCGCGGGACAGGGAACTATGGCTACACCTTC
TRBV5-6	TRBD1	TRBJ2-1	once	CASSLWGQAREQFF	TGTGCCAGCAGCTTGTGGGGACAGGCTCGGGAGCAGTTCTTC
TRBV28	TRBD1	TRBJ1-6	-	CASSLGTDNSPLHF	TGTGCCAGCAGCCTAGGGACAGATAATTCACCCCTCCACTTT
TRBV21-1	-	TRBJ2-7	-	CASSSPGYEQYF	TGTGCCAGCAGCTCCCCAGGCTACGAGCAGTACTTC
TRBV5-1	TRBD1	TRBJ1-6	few	CASSRTGSSPLHF	TGCGCCAGTTCGAGGACAGGGTCTTCACCCCTCCACTTT
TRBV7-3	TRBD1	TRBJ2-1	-	CASSLRGSGQGESEQFF	TGTGCCAGCAGCTTAAGGGGGTCGGGACAGGGAGAGTCAGAGCAGTTCTTC
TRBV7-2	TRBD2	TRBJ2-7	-	CASSLRLAGGSYEQYF	TGTGCCAGCAGCCTTCGACTAGCGGGGGGCTCCTACGAGCAGTACTTC
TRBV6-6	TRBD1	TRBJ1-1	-	CASTRDRGLTEAFF	TGTGCCAGCACCCGGGACAGGGGGCTTACTGAAGCTTTCTTT
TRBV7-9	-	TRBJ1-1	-	CASSRGGNTEAFF	TGTGCCAGCAGCCGAGGGGGGAACACTGAAGCTTTCTTT
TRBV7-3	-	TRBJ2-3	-	CASSRGGGRSDTQYF	TGTGCCAGCAGCCGAGGGGGGGGCAGGTCAGATACGCAGTATTTT
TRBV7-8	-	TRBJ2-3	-	CASSPRLGAAGDTQYF	TGTGCCAGCAGCCCCCGATTGGGGGCCGCTGGGGATACGCAGTATTTT